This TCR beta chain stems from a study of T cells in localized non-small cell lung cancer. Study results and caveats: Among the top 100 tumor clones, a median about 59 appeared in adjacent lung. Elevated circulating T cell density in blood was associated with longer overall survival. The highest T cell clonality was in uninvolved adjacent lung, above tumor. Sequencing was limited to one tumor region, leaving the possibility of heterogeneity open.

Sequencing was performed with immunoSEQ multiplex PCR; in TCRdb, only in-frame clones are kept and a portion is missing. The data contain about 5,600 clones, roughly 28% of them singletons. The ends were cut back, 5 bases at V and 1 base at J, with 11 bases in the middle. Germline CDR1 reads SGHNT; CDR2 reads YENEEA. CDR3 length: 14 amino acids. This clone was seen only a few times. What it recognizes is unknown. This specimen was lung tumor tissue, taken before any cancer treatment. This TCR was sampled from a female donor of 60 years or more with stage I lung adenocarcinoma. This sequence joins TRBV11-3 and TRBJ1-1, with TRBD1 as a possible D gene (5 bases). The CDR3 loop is CASSPGQKNTEAFF. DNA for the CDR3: TGTGCCAGCAGCCCGGGGCAGAAGAACACTGAAGCTTTCTTT.